These 21 T cell receptor beta chains came from one sample sequenced in a study of regulatory T cells in long-lasting Graves disease. Construction of the TCR beta libraries employed iRepertoire HTBI primers in conjunction with Arm-PCR of CDR3 regions. TCRdb used MiXCR to reprocess the multiplex PCR reads, holding one entry per CDR3 protein. The sample includes hundreds of thousands of distinct CDR3 sequences, around a fifth seen only once; the top ten take 13% to 15%. As for time point: persistent/refractory GD, antithyroid drugs over 5 years with positive TRAb. The authors made the TCR library using RNA they extracted from PBMCs. The specimen was peripheral blood mononuclear cells (PBMCs), collected when the disease was refractory, from a patient treated with antithyroid drugs. All receptors come from a female donor with Graves disease.

This clonotype was recorded at least ten times. J is TRBJ2-5 and V is TRBV15; D not certain. Trimming took off 4 bases at V and 7 bases at J, with 10 bases between the two ends. Germline V gene sequence: CDR1 LNHNV, CDR2 YYDKDF (reference sequence). The CDR3 spans 12 residues. In DNA, the CDR3 is TGTGCCACCAGCACCGACCCAACGACCCAGTACTTC. Translating it yields CATSTDPTTQYF.

The rearrangement joins TRBV19 to TRBJ2-4; D remains unclear. This CDR3 comprises 14 residues. CDR1 is LNHDA and CDR2 is SQIVND in the germline V gene (reference sequence). Trimming left V 5 bases short and J 6 bases short, with 14 bases between. Written as DNA, the CDR3 is TGTGCCAGTAGTTTCGGTGTGTTGGGAAACATTCAGTACTTC. Translating it yields CASSFGVLGNIQYF.

The chain has TRBV27 and TRBJ1-1; D is undetermined. The CDR3 is 13 residues long. Trimming removed 2 bases from V and 6 bases from J, with 10 bases in between. Germline values: CDR1 MNHEY, CDR2 SMNVEV (reference sequence). CDR3 loop: CASSLGGAAEAFF. The CDR3 DNA reads as TGTGCCAGCAGTTTAGGTGGCGCGGCTGAAGCTTTCTTT.

The chain carries TRBV29-1 and TRBJ2-7; D is undetermined. Germline V gene sequence: CDR1 SQVTM, CDR2 ANQGSEA. The CDR3 sequence is 15 residues long. The V and J ends lost 2 bases and 2 bases respectively, with 16 bases between them. CDR3 sequence reads: CSVELEAGDTYEQYF. The CDR3, as DNA: TGCAGCGTTGAACTAGAGGCAGGTGATACCTACGAGCAGTACTTC.

The genes are TRBV7-8 and TRBJ2-2, with D unclear. The CDR3 consists of 15 residues. The germline CDR1 and CDR2 sequences are SGHVS and FQNEAQ. Deletions cut 1 base from V and 3 bases from J, with 9 bases between. The CDR3 coding sequence is TGTGCCAGCAGCTTAGGGCGGTACGACACCGGGGAGCTGTTTTTT. This codes for CASSLGRYDTGELFF.

The gene calls are TRBV6-5 and TRBJ2-1, with 9 bases that match TRBD1. Losses at the gene ends were 2 bases for V and 8 bases for J; bases not matched to a gene: 7. The germline CDR1 and CDR2 sequences are MNHEY and SVGAGI. The CDR3 sequence is 15 residues long. CDR3 nucleotides: TGTGCCAGCAGTTACAAGACAGGGGGGAAGGATGAGCAGTTCTTC. Translation: CASSYKTGGKDEQFF.

Many counts were recorded for this clonotype. The gene calls are TRBV24-1 and TRBJ2-5, with 11 bases aligning to TRBD2. Per germline, CDR1 KGHDR and CDR2 SFDVKD. V trimming: 4 bases; J trimming: 5 bases; junction bases outside the gene matches: 2. CDR3 length: 14 amino acids. The CDR3 reads CATSEASGRETQYF. The CDR3 nucleotides are TGTGCCACCAGTGAGGCTAGCGGGAGGGAGACCCAGTACTTC.

This clonotype was picked up a small number of times. The genes are TRBV5-1 and TRBJ1-5; 7 nucleotides line up with TRBD1. The CDR3 consists of 15 residues. Losses at the gene ends were 0 bases for V and 5 bases for J; bases not matched to a gene: 5. The germline V gene has CDR1 SGHRS and CDR2 YFSETQ. The CDR3 loop is CASSLGGTADQPQHF. The CDR3 nucleotides read TGCGCCAGCAGCTTGGGAGGGACAGCAGATCAGCCCCAGCATTTT.

This clonotype was recorded at least ten times. The rearrangement joins TRBV11-2 to TRBJ2-7; D could derive from TRBD1 or TRBD2 (6 bases each). With 3 bases removed from V and 3 bases from J, the gap between germline ends came to 15 bases. CDR1 is SGHAT, CDR2 FQNNGV, per germline. This CDR3 has 15 residues. CDR3 bases: TGTGCCAGCAGCTTGGTCGGGGGCTCTGTCTACGAGCAGTACTTC. Encoded protein: CASSLVGGSVYEQYF.

This clonotype appeared a few times. V and J are TRBV20-1 and TRBJ2-7; the D gene is possibly TRBD1 (8 bases). Per the germline V gene, CDR1 is DFQATT and CDR2 is SNEGSKA (reference sequence). The V and J ends lost 6 bases and 7 bases respectively, with 22 bases between them. The CDR3 runs to 14 residues. The CDR3, as DNA: TGCAGTGCCCGGGGGGCAGGGGGCCTTGAGGAGCAGTACTTC. This gives the protein CSARGAGGLEEQYF.

At least ten counts were recorded for this clonotype. The rearrangement links TRBV7-8 to TRBJ1-2, with D possibly TRBD1 on 6 matching bases. The CDR3 runs 14 residues. V was cut by 5 bases and J by 3 bases, with 13 bases left in between. Germline CDR1 SGHVS, CDR2 FQNEAQ. Here the CDR3 DNA reads TGTGCCAGCAGCCAAGACAGGTCCTACTATGGCTACACCTTC. It specifies CASSQDRSYYGYTF.

The V gene is TRBV4-1, the J gene TRBJ1-2; TRBD1 agrees at 8 bases. Germline CDR1 MGHRA, CDR2 YSYEKL. J gave up 4 bases and V 3 bases, and 4 bases lay outside the gene matches. CDR3 length: 14 amino acids. CDR3 sequence reads: CASSQGQDPYGYTF. The CDR3 nucleotides read TGCGCCAGCAGCCAGGGACAGGACCCCTATGGCTACACCTTC.

DNA for the CDR3: TGTGCCAGCAGTGAATCGGACAGAAGCTCCTACGAGCAGTACTTC. It yields the protein CASSESDRSSYEQYF. The rearrangement uses TRBV6-1 and TRBJ2-7, with D possibly being TRBD1 (6 bases). Trimming shortened V by 2 bases and J by 0 bases, and 11 bases separated the two germline ends. Germline lookup yields CDR1 MNHNS and CDR2 SASEGT. This CDR3 region has 15 residues.

The chain combines TRBV20-1 with TRBJ2-1; the match to TRBD2 covers 9 bases. V trimming: 4 bases; J trimming: 0 bases; junction bases outside the gene matches: 7. The CDR3 runs to 16 residues. Germline V gene lookup returns CDR1 DFQATT and CDR2 SNEGSKA (reference sequence). The CDR3 spells CSAISGSPTSYNEQFF. The CDR3, as DNA: TGCAGTGCTATTAGCGGGAGTCCAACCTCCTACAATGAGCAGTTCTTC.

DNA for the CDR3: TGTGCCAGCAGCTTAGGCTTCGGCAATCAGCCCCAGCATTTT. Encoded protein: CASSLGFGNQPQHF. V and J are TRBV11-2 and TRBJ1-5, with D unclear. Germline V CDR1 and CDR2: SGHAT, FQNNGV. Between the trimmed V and J ends, which lost 1 base and 2 bases, there was a span of 6 bases. CDR3 length: 14 amino acids.

This clonotype was counted between two and nine times. A read error may be the cause here, since a much bigger clone is one base away. As the CDR3 is not closed by the conserved phenylalanine or tryptophan, this likely results from a read error. The V gene is TRBV6-1, the J gene TRBJ2-5; D assignment may be TRBD1 or TRBD2 (5 bases each). This CDR3 has 13 amino acids. With 6 bases removed from V and 2 bases from J, the gap between germline ends came to 10 bases. In germline, CDR1 is MNHNS, CDR2 SASEGT. The CDR3 sequence: CASRGTEQETQYL. The CDR3 bases are TGTGCCAGCAGAGGGACCGAGCAAGAGACCCAGTACCTC.

The chain carries TRBV4-1 and TRBJ1-1, with D possibly matching TRBD1 (5 bases). The germline V and J ends were trimmed by 0 bases and 3 bases, with 8 bases remaining between them. CDR1 is MGHRA and CDR2 is YSYEKL in the germline V gene. This CDR3 is 14 amino acids long. The CDR3 DNA is TGCGCCAGCAGCCAAGATGGGGGGGACACTGAAGCTTTCTTT. Translation: CASSQDGGDTEAFF.

The chain recombines TRBV18 with TRBJ2-1, with D possibly matching TRBD2 (6 bases). The CDR3 is made up of 16 amino acids. V was clipped by 3 bases and J by 2 bases, with 14 bases between them. Germline V lookup: CDR1 KGHSH, CDR2 LQKENI. The chain's CDR3 is CASSPSRGSPYNEQFF. The DNA for the CDR3 is TGTGCCAGCTCACCCTCTCGGGGGAGCCCCTACAATGAGCAGTTCTTC.

Many counts were recorded for this clonotype. The chain carries TRBV12-3 or TRBV12-4 and TRBJ2-4; a possible D gene is TRBD2 (6 bases). V gave up 6 bases and J gave up 7 bases, with 16 bases separating them. This CDR3 spans 14 amino acids. The DNA for the CDR3 is TGTGCCAGCAGCCTACCCCGGGAGTCGAACATTCAGTACTTC. Its translation is CASSLPRESNIQYF.

This clonotype was counted a few times. This chain uses TRBV3-1 with TRBJ2-7; D unresolved. Germline lookup yields CDR1 LGHDT and CDR2 YNNKEL (reference sequence). V lost 1 base and J 8 bases, leaving 18 bases between the germline ends. This CDR3 is built from 15 residues. CDR3 sequence reads: CASSQGLHRNRKQYF. CDR3 nucleotides: TGTGCCAGCAGCCAAGGATTGCACAGAAATAGGAAGCAGTACTTC.

This clonotype has a count of ten or more. This chain uses TRBV20-1 with TRBJ2-7, with D unclear. The germline V gene has CDR1 DFQATT and CDR2 SNEGSKA (reference sequence). CDR3 length: 10 amino acids. Trimming shortened V by 5 bases and J by 4 bases, and 6 bases separated the two germline ends. CDR3 loop: CSADPYEQYF. The CDR3 bases are TGCAGTGCTGATCCATACGAGCAGTACTTC.